A selection of T cell receptor beta chains follows, all from one sample in a study of T cell responses to AZD1222 COVID-19 vaccine. Measured with immunoSEQ multiplex PCR; TCRdb has only the in-frame clones, and not every one. The sample shows roughly 130,000 clones, over 75% of them seen only once. The sample consisted of peripheral blood, taken on day 0 of AZD1222 vaccination. The receptors stem from an adult in good health. CDR3s include the opening cysteine and the closing phenylalanine or tryptophan. The D gene is left open where the match is weak. Expanded clones get a size class; other rows say once, few or many, or leave the size out.

clone size: .
J gene: TRBJ2-3
D gene: .
CDR3 length: 14
V gene: TRBV5-1
CDR3 protein: CASSFPRSTDTQYF
CDR3 DNA: TGCGCCAGCAGCTTTCCCAGAAGCACAGATACGCAGTATTTT

clone size: .
J gene: TRBJ2-4
D gene: .
CDR3 length: 14
V gene: TRBV14
CDR3 protein: CASSHLLAKNIQYF
CDR3 DNA: TGTGCCAGCAGCCACCTACTAGCCAAAAACATTCAGTACTTC

clone size: once
J gene: TRBJ1-5
D gene: .
CDR3 length: 15
V gene: TRBV11-2
CDR3 protein: CASSLQGWSNQPQHF
CDR3 DNA: TGTGCCAGCAGCCTGCAGGGGTGGAGCAATCAGCCCCAGCATTTT

clone size: .
J gene: TRBJ2-7
D gene: .
CDR3 length: 12
V gene: TRBV27
CDR3 protein: CASSSTTYEQYF
CDR3 DNA: TGTGCCAGCAGTTCCACCACCTACGAGCAGTACTTC

clone size: .
J gene: TRBJ2-4
D gene: .
CDR3 length: 15
V gene: TRBV5-8
CDR3 protein: CASSLVGATKNIQYF
CDR3 DNA: TGTGCCAGCAGCTTGGTAGGGGCTACCAAAAACATTCAGTACTTC

clone size: .
J gene: TRBJ1-2
D gene: .
CDR3 length: 14
V gene: TRBV6-5
CDR3 protein: CASSTIRLGNGYTF
CDR3 DNA: TGTGCCAGCAGTACCATTAGGTTAGGAAATGGCTACACCTTC

clone size: .
J gene: TRBJ2-3
D gene: .
CDR3 length: 14
V gene: TRBV7-9
CDR3 protein: CASSLDGGTDTQYF
CDR3 DNA: TGTGCCAGCAGCTTAGATGGGGGCACAGATACGCAGTATTTT

clone size: .
J gene: TRBJ2-6
D gene: .
CDR3 length: 20
V gene: TRBV5-1
CDR3 protein: CASSNGRLQGVISGANVLTF
CDR3 DNA: TGCGCCAGCAGCAATGGAAGGTTGCAGGGAGTAATCTCTGGGGCCAACGTCCTGACTTTC

clone size: .
J gene: TRBJ2-1
D gene: TRBD2
CDR3 length: 17
V gene: TRBV24-1
CDR3 protein: CATSEQKTSGSYNEQFF
CDR3 DNA: TGTGCCACCAGTGAGCAAAAGACTAGCGGGTCCTACAATGAGCAGTTCTTC

clone size: .
J gene: TRBJ1-3
D gene: .
CDR3 length: 17
V gene: TRBV30
CDR3 protein: CAWSVSRVMGSGNTIYF
CDR3 DNA: TGTGCCTGGAGTGTATCAAGGGTGATGGGGTCTGGAAACACCATATATTTT

clone size: .
J gene: TRBJ1-6
D gene: .
CDR3 length: 13
V gene: TRBV11-2
CDR3 protein: CASSLSGVGPLHF
CDR3 DNA: TGTGCCAGCAGCTTGAGCGGAGTGGGACCCCTCCACTTT

clone size: .
J gene: TRBJ2-3
D gene: .
CDR3 length: 16
V gene: TRBV5-1
CDR3 protein: CASSLVGDPSTDTQYF
CDR3 DNA: TGCGCCAGCAGCTTGGTTGGCGATCCTAGCACAGATACGCAGTATTTT

clone size: .
J gene: TRBJ1-1
D gene: .
CDR3 length: 14
V gene: TRBV30
CDR3 protein: CAWSVNRANTEAFF
CDR3 DNA: TGTGCCTGGAGTGTAAACAGGGCGAACACTGAAGCTTTCTTT

clone size: .
J gene: TRBJ1-1
D gene: .
CDR3 length: 17
V gene: TRBV5-5
CDR3 protein: CASSLGPIGLVNTEAFF
CDR3 DNA: TGTGCCAGCAGCCTCGGACCCATCGGTCTAGTGAACACTGAAGCTTTCTTT

clone size: .
J gene: TRBJ2-3
D gene: TRBD2
CDR3 length: 15
V gene: TRBV15
CDR3 protein: CATMASGKGTDTQYF
CDR3 DNA: TGTGCCACCATGGCCAGCGGGAAGGGCACAGATACGCAGTATTTT

clone size: once
J gene: TRBJ2-5
D gene: TRBD2
CDR3 length: 15
V gene: TRBV9
CDR3 protein: CASSVLAGGQETQYF
CDR3 DNA: TGTGCCAGCAGCGTTCTAGCGGGGGGGCAAGAGACCCAGTACTTC

clone size: .
J gene: TRBJ1-4
D gene: .
CDR3 length: 16
V gene: TRBV18
CDR3 protein: CASSPRGLTTNEKLFF
CDR3 DNA: TGTGCCAGCTCACCACGGGGCCTTACAACTAATGAAAAACTGTTTTTT

clone size: .
J gene: TRBJ2-1
D gene: TRBD2
CDR3 length: 16
V gene: TRBV24-1
CDR3 protein: CATSDLSLAADNEQFF
CDR3 DNA: TGTGCCACCAGTGATTTGAGTCTAGCGGCTGACAATGAGCAGTTCTTC

clone size: few
J gene: TRBJ2-5
D gene: TRBD2
CDR3 length: 14
V gene: TRBV7-2
CDR3 protein: CASSLVLAGETQYF
CDR3 DNA: TGTGCCAGCAGCTTAGTACTAGCGGGGGAGACCCAGTACTTC

clone size: .
J gene: TRBJ2-1
D gene: .
CDR3 length: 17
V gene: TRBV24-1
CDR3 protein: CATSDSTRGGSYNEQFF
CDR3 DNA: TGTGCCACCAGTGATTCCACTAGGGGCGGCTCCTACAATGAGCAGTTCTTC

clone size: .
J gene: TRBJ2-7
D gene: .
CDR3 length: 11
V gene: TRBV2
CDR3 protein: CATQGNYEQYF
CDR3 DNA: TGTGCCACCCAGGGGAATTACGAGCAGTACTTC

clone size: .
J gene: TRBJ1-2
D gene: TRBD1
CDR3 length: 15
V gene: TRBV19
CDR3 protein: CASQIAGGSLDGYTF
CDR3 DNA: TGTGCCAGTCAGATAGCAGGGGGCTCGTTGGATGGCTACACCTTC

clone size: .
J gene: TRBJ2-7
D gene: .
CDR3 length: 17
V gene: TRBV5-4
CDR3 protein: CASSLAYPLRADYEQYF
CDR3 DNA: TGTGCCAGCAGCTTGGCGTACCCACTGAGAGCGGACTACGAGCAGTACTTC

clone size: few
J gene: TRBJ1-3
D gene: TRBD1
CDR3 length: 15
V gene: TRBV7-9
CDR3 protein: CASSFSKGARNTIYF
CDR3 DNA: TGTGCCAGCAGCTTTAGTAAGGGGGCACGAAACACCATATATTTT

clone size: .
J gene: TRBJ2-7
D gene: .
CDR3 length: 13
V gene: TRBV11-2
CDR3 protein: CASSLAIRTEQYF
CDR3 DNA: TGTGCCAGCAGCTTAGCCATTCGAACAGAGCAGTACTTC

clone size: once
J gene: TRBJ2-2
D gene: .
CDR3 length: 16
V gene: TRBV2
CDR3 protein: CASSEAANRKTGELFF
CDR3 DNA: TGTGCCAGCAGTGAAGCGGCTAACAGAAAAACCGGGGAGCTGTTTTTT

clone size: .
J gene: TRBJ2-1
D gene: TRBD1
CDR3 length: 14
V gene: TRBV20-1
CDR3 protein: CSACDRVLKNEQFF
CDR3 DNA: TGCAGTGCTTGTGACAGGGTCTTAAAGAATGAGCAGTTCTTC

clone size: .
J gene: TRBJ2-6
D gene: .
CDR3 length: 11
V gene: TRBV20-1
CDR3 protein: CSARELSVLTF
CDR3 DNA: TGCAGTGCTAGAGAATTGTCCGTCCTGACTTTC

clone size: .
J gene: TRBJ1-4
D gene: TRBD1
CDR3 length: 16
V gene: TRBV14
CDR3 protein: CASSHQGTATNEKLFF
CDR3 DNA: TGTGCCAGCAGCCATCAGGGGACAGCCACTAATGAAAAACTGTTTTTT

clone size: .
J gene: TRBJ1-1
D gene: .
CDR3 length: 16
V gene: TRBV19
CDR3 protein: CASTATGGVMNTEAFF
CDR3 DNA: TGTGCCAGTACCGCAACGGGGGGGGTGATGAACACTGAAGCTTTCTTT

clone size: .
J gene: TRBJ1-1
D gene: .
CDR3 length: 14
V gene: TRBV5-5
CDR3 protein: CASSSPGFNTEAFF
CDR3 DNA: TGTGCCAGCAGCTCACCGGGATTTAACACTGAAGCTTTCTTT

clone size: .
J gene: TRBJ1-1
D gene: .
CDR3 length: 14
V gene: TRBV4-1
CDR3 protein: CASSQVAGPTEAFF
CDR3 DNA: TGCGCCAGCAGCCAAGTCGCGGGGCCCACTGAAGCTTTCTTT

clone size: .
J gene: TRBJ1-6
D gene: TRBD1
CDR3 length: 19
V gene: TRBV24-1
CDR3 protein: CATSDFGRGRDRGNSPLHF
CDR3 DNA: TGTGCCACCAGTGATTTTGGCAGGGGGCGTGATAGGGGCAATTCACCCCTCCACTTT

clone size: .
J gene: TRBJ1-5
D gene: TRBD1
CDR3 length: 16
V gene: TRBV12-5
CDR3 protein: CASGLGQGGWNQPQHF
CDR3 DNA: TGTGCTAGTGGTTTGGGACAGGGAGGCTGGAATCAGCCCCAGCATTTT

clone size: .
J gene: TRBJ1-1
D gene: .
CDR3 length: 13
V gene: TRBV12-3/TRBV12-4
CDR3 protein: CASSFRGLGVAFF
CDR3 DNA: TGTGCCAGCAGTTTCCGGGGGCTCGGCGTAGCTTTCTTT

clone size: .
J gene: TRBJ1-4
D gene: TRBD1
CDR3 length: 14
V gene: TRBV3-1/TRBV3-2
CDR3 protein: CASSQRGPNEKLFF
CDR3 DNA: TGTGCCAGCAGCCAGAGGGGGCCTAATGAAAAACTGTTTTTT

clone size: .
J gene: TRBJ2-7
D gene: .
CDR3 length: 14
V gene: TRBV5-1
CDR3 protein: CASSLPGASYEQYF
CDR3 DNA: TGCGCCAGCAGCTTGCCAGGGGCGAGCTACGAGCAGTACTTC

clone size: .
J gene: TRBJ1-5
D gene: .
CDR3 length: 14
V gene: TRBV19
CDR3 protein: CASMVRQTNQPQHF
CDR3 DNA: TGTGCCAGTATGGTAAGACAAACCAATCAGCCCCAGCATTTT

clone size: .
J gene: TRBJ2-7
D gene: TRBD2
CDR3 length: 14
V gene: TRBV7-9
CDR3 protein: CASRRAGESYEQYF
CDR3 DNA: TGTGCCAGCAGGCGCGCGGGGGAGTCCTACGAGCAGTACTTC

clone size: few
J gene: TRBJ1-1
D gene: .
CDR3 length: 13
V gene: TRBV7-3
CDR3 protein: CASSWAPNTEAFF
CDR3 DNA: TGTGCCAGCAGCTGGGCCCCGAACACTGAAGCTTTCTTT

clone size: .
J gene: TRBJ1-1
D gene: .
CDR3 length: 11
V gene: TRBV29-1
CDR3 protein: CSGRGKQGAFF
CDR3 DNA: TGCAGCGGGAGAGGGAAGCAGGGGGCTTTCTTT

clone size: .
J gene: TRBJ2-7
D gene: .
CDR3 length: 13
V gene: TRBV6-2/TRBV6-3
CDR3 protein: CASSRGVSYEQYF
CDR3 DNA: TGTGCCAGCAGTCGAGGGGTTTCCTACGAGCAGTACTTC

clone size: .
J gene: TRBJ1-2
D gene: TRBD1
CDR3 length: 14
V gene: TRBV6-2/TRBV6-3
CDR3 protein: CASSYSGDRMRKTF
CDR3 DNA: TGTGCCAGCAGTTACAGCGGGGACAGAATGCGAAAAACCTTC

clone size: .
J gene: TRBJ2-3
D gene: TRBD2
CDR3 length: 16
V gene: TRBV5-1
CDR3 protein: CASSLRTSGGTDTQYF
CDR3 DNA: TGCGCCAGCAGCTTGCGGACTAGCGGGGGTACAGATACGCAGTATTTT

clone size: .
J gene: TRBJ1-2
D gene: .
CDR3 length: 13
V gene: TRBV19
CDR3 protein: CASRLHRERGYTF
CDR3 DNA: TGTGCCAGTAGACTCCACAGGGAAAGGGGCTACACCTTC

clone size: .
J gene: TRBJ2-5
D gene: TRBD2
CDR3 length: 18
V gene: TRBV30
CDR3 protein: CAWSAGGVAGGPRETQYF
CDR3 DNA: TGTGCCTGGAGTGCAGGAGGTGTGGCGGGGGGGCCACGAGAGACCCAGTACTTC

clone size: once
J gene: TRBJ1-1
D gene: TRBD1
CDR3 length: 13
V gene: TRBV15
CDR3 protein: CATGTGGNTEAFF
CDR3 DNA: TGTGCCACCGGGACAGGGGGCAACACTGAAGCTTTCTTT

clone size: .
J gene: TRBJ2-7
D gene: TRBD2
CDR3 length: 16
V gene: TRBV23-1
CDR3 protein: CASSQSCWGGAYEQYF
CDR3 DNA: TGCGCCAGCAGTCAATCTTGCTGGGGGGGGGCCTACGAGCAGTACTTC

clone size: .
J gene: TRBJ2-1
D gene: .
CDR3 length: 12
V gene: TRBV10-1
CDR3 protein: CASSDQDNEQFF
CDR3 DNA: TGCGCCAGCAGTGATCAGGACAATGAGCAGTTCTTC

clone size: .
J gene: TRBJ2-1
D gene: .
CDR3 length: 12
V gene: TRBV27
CDR3 protein: CASSFRNNEQFF
CDR3 DNA: TGTGCCAGCAGTTTTCGGAACAATGAGCAGTTCTTC

clone size: .
J gene: TRBJ2-7
D gene: .
CDR3 length: 12
V gene: TRBV3-1/TRBV3-2
CDR3 protein: CASSQARYEQYF
CDR3 DNA: TGTGCCAGCAGCCAAGCCCGCTACGAGCAGTACTTC

clone size: .
J gene: TRBJ2-2
D gene: .
CDR3 length: 14
V gene: TRBV24-1
CDR3 protein: CATSVARNTGELFF
CDR3 DNA: TGTGCCACCAGTGTAGCCAGGAACACCGGGGAGCTGTTTTTT

clone size: few
J gene: TRBJ2-1
D gene: .
CDR3 length: 15
V gene: TRBV4-1
CDR3 protein: CASSPGRVTYNEQFF
CDR3 DNA: TGCGCCAGCAGCCCCGGGAGAGTAACCTACAATGAGCAGTTCTTC

clone size: once
J gene: TRBJ2-2
D gene: .
CDR3 length: 15
V gene: TRBV7-3
CDR3 protein: CASSYQSGQGGELFF
CDR3 DNA: TGTGCCAGCAGCTACCAGTCAGGGCAGGGCGGGGAGCTGTTTTTT

clone size: .
J gene: TRBJ1-6
D gene: .
CDR3 length: 16
V gene: TRBV4-3
CDR3 protein: CASSHRAGVGNSPLHF
CDR3 DNA: TGCGCCAGCAGCCATAGGGCAGGGGTGGGAAATTCACCCCTCCACTTT

clone size: .
J gene: TRBJ2-7
D gene: .
CDR3 length: 15
V gene: TRBV11-2
CDR3 protein: CASSADQVSTYEQYF
CDR3 DNA: TGTGCCAGCAGCGCGGACCAGGTTTCCACCTACGAGCAGTACTTC

clone size: .
J gene: TRBJ1-4
D gene: .
CDR3 length: 17
V gene: TRBV5-6
CDR3 protein: CASSLAIRLQTEEKLFF
CDR3 DNA: TGTGCCAGCAGCTTGGCCATACGCTTACAGACGGAGGAAAAACTGTTTTTT